This paragraph covers one T cell receptor beta chain sequence. Produced via immunoSEQ multiplex PCR; TCRdb's table is partial and in-frame only. The table shows over 50,000 clones, with more than 75% occurring only once. Per the germline V gene, CDR1 is MGHDK and CDR2 is SYGVNS. The CDR3 totals 16 residues. V was shortened by 2 bases and J by 2 bases, with 15 bases between the two germline ends. This sample was taken from a study of T cell changes during pregnancy in multiple sclerosis. This receptor was taken from a female donor in good health, enrolled as a control in a pregnancy study. The chain couples TRBV25-1 to TRBJ1-1, with D maybe TRBD1 (6 bases). Here the sequenced sample was peripheral blood, taken in the third trimester of pregnancy. The CDR3 here is CASSEKWGQVNTEAFF. The CDR3 region has the DNA TGTGCCAGCAGTGAAAAGTGGGGACAAGTCAACACTGAAGCTTTCTTT.